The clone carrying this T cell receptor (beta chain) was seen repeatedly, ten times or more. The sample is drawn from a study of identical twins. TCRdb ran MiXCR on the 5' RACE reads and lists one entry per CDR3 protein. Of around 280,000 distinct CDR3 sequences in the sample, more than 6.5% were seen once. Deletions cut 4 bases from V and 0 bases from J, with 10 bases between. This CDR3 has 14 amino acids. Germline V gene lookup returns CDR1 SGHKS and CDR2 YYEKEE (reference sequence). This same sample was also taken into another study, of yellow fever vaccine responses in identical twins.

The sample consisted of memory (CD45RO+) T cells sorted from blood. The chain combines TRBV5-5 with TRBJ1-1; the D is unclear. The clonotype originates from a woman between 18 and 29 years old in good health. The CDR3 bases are TGTGCCAGCAGCCCCGGCAGTTTGAACACTGAAGCTTTCTTT. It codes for CASSPGSLNTEAFF.